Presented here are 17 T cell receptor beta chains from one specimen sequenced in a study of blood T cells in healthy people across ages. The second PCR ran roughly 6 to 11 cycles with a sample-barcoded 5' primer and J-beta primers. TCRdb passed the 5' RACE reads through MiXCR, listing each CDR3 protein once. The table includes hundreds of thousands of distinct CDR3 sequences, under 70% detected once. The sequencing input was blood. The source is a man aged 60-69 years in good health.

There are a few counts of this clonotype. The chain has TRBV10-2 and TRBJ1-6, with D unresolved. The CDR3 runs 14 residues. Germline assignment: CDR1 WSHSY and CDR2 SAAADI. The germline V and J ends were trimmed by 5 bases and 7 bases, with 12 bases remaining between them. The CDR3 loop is CASSKQERNSPLHF. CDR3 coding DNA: TGCGCCAGCAGTAAGCAGGAGAGGAATTCACCCCTCCACTTT.

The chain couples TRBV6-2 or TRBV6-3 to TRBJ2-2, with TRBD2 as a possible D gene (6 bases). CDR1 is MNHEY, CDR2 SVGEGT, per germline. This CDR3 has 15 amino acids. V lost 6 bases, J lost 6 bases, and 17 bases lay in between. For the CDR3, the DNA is TGTGCCAGCAGCCCCACGACTAGTGGGTCCGGGGAGCTGTTTTTT. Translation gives CASSPTTSGSGELFF.

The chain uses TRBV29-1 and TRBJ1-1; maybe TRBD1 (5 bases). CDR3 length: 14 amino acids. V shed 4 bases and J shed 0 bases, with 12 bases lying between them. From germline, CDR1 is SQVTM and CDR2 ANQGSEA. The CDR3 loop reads CSVGRGIMNTEAFF. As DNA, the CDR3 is TGCAGCGTTGGGAGGGGAATTATGAACACTGAAGCTTTCTTT.

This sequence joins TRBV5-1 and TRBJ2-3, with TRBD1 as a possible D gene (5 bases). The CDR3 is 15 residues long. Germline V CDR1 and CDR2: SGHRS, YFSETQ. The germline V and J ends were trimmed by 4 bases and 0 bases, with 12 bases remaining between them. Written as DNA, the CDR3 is TGCGCCAGCAGCGATGTGGCAGGGAGCACAGATACGCAGTATTTT. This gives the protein CASSDVAGSTDTQYF.

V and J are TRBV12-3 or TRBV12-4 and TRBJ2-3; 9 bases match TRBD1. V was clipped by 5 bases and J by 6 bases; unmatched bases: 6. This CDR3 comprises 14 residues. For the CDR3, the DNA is TGTGCCAGCAGTACCACAGGGGGCCCCGATACGCAGTATTTT. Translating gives CASSTTGGPDTQYF.

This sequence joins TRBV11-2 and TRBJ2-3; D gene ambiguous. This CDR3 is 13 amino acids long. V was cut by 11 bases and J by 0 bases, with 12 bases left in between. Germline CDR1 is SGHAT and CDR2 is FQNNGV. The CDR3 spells CAPGTLSTDTQYF. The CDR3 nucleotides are TGTGCCCCCGGCACTTTGAGCACAGATACGCAGTATTTT.

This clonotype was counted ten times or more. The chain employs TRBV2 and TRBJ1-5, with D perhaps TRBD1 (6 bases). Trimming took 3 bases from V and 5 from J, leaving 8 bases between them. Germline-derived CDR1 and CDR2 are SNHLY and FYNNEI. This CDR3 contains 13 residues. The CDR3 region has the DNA TGTGCCAGCAGTGACAGGGGCTATCAGCCCCAGCATTTT. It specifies CASSDRGYQPQHF.

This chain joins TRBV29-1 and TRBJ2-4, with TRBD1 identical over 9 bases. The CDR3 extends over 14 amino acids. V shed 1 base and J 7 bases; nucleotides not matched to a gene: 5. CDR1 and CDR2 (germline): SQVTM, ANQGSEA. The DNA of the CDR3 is TGCAGCGTTGAAGGTACAGGGGGCTTGAACATTCAGTACTTC. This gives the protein CSVEGTGGLNIQYF.

The CDR3 here is CSARGKTGGAGQPQHF. The CDR3 nucleotides read TGCAGTGCTAGAGGAAAGACAGGGGGCGCAGGCCAGCCCCAGCATTTT. V usage is TRBV20-1 and J usage is TRBJ1-5; 10 positions match TRBD1. The trim removed 1 base at V and 7 bases at J, leaving 10 bases unmatched. The CDR3 spans 16 residues. Germline V gives CDR1 DFQATT, CDR2 SNEGSKA (reference sequence).

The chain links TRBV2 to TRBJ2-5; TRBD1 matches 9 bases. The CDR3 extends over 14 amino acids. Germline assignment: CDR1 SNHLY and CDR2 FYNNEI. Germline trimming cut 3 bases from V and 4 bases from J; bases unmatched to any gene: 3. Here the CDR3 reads CASSENRGPETQYF. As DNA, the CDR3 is TGTGCCAGCAGTGAGAACAGGGGGCCAGAGACCCAGTACTTC.

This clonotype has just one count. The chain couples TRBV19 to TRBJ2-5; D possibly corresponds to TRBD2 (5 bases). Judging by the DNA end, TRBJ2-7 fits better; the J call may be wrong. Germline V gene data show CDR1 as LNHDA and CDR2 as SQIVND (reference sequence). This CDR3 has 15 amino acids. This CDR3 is CASSIGTWRPYEQYF. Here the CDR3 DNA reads TGTGCCAGTAGTATAGGCACCTGGAGGCCTTACGAGCAGTACTTC.

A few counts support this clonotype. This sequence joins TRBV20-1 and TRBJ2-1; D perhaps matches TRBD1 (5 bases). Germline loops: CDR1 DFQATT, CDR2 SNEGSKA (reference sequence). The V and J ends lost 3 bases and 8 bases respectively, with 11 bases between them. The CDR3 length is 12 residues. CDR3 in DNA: TGCAGTGCTAGTAGGGGTTACGATGAGCAGTTCTTC. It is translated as CSASRGYDEQFF.

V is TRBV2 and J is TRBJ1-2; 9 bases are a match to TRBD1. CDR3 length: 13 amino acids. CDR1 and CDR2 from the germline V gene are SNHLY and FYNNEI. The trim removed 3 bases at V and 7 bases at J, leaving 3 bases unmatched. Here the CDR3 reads CASSDAGQGGYTF. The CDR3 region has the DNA TGTGCCAGCAGTGATGCGGGACAGGGTGGCTACACCTTC.

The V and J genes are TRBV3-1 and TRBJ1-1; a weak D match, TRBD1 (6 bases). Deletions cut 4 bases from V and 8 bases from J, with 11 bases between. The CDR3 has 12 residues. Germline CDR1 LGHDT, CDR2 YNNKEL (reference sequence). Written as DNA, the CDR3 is TGTGCCAGCAGCCGAGGACAGACCGAAGCTTTCTTT. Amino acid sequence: CASSRGQTEAFF.

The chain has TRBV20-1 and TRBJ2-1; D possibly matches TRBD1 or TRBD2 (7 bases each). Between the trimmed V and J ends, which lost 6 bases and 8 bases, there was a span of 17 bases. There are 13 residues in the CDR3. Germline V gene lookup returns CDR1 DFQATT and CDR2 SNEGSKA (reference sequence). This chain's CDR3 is CSAQGRGLYEQFF. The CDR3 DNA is TGCAGTGCCCAGGGGAGGGGGCTTTATGAGCAGTTCTTC.

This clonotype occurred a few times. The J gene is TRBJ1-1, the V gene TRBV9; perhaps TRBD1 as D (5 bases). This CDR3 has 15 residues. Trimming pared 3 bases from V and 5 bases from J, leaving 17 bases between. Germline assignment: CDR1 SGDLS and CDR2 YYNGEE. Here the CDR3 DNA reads TGTGCCAGCAGCGCCAGGGTGGTCTTAGGAACTGAAGCTTTCTTT. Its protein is CASSARVVLGTEAFF.

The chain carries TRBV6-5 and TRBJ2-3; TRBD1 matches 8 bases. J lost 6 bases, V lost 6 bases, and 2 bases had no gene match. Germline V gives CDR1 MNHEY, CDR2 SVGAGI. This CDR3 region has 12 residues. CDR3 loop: CASRTGVDTQYF. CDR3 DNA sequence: TGTGCCAGCAGGACAGGGGTCGATACGCAGTATTTT.